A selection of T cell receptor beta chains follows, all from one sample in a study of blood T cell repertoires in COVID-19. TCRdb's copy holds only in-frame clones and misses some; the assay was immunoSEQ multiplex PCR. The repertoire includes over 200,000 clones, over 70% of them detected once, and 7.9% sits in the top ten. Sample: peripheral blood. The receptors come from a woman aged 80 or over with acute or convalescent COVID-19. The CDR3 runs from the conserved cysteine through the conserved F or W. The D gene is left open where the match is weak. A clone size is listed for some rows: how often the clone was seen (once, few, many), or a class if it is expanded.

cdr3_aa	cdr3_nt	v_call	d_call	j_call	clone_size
CASSRRSNEKLFF	TGTGCCAGTAGTCGGCGGTCTAATGAAAAACTGTTTTTT	TRBV19	NA	TRBJ1-4	once
CASSPWTRGYTF	TGTGCCAGCTCACCTTGGACACGGGGCTACACCTTC	TRBV18	NA	TRBJ1-2	NA
CAWSVLGGLNTGELFF	TGTGCCTGGAGTGTACTGGGGGGTCTGAACACCGGGGAGCTGTTTTTT	TRBV30	NA	TRBJ2-2	NA
CASSQAGTSGLEQFF	TGCGCCAGCAGCCAGGCCGGGACTAGCGGGTTAGAGCAGTTCTTC	TRBV4-1	TRBD2	TRBJ2-1	NA
CASSLDSLLTGNTEAFF	TGCGCCAGCAGCTTGGATTCCCTTTTGACAGGGAACACTGAAGCTTTCTTT	TRBV5-1	NA	TRBJ1-1	NA
CASSPVWGEETQYF	TGCGCCAGCAGCCCAGTTTGGGGGGAGGAGACCCAGTACTTC	TRBV4-1	NA	TRBJ2-5	once
CASSSGRGVNYGYTF	TGTGCCAGCAGCTCAGGCCGGGGGGTTAACTATGGCTACACCTTC	TRBV7-2	NA	TRBJ1-2	NA
CASSPPMNTEAFF	TGTGCCAGCTCACCCCCTATGAACACTGAAGCTTTCTTT	TRBV18	NA	TRBJ1-1	NA
CASILGAGGPFNEQFF	TGTGCCAGCATCCTGGGGGCGGGAGGGCCTTTTAATGAGCAGTTCTTC	TRBV7-9	TRBD2	TRBJ2-1	once
CASSMGTSGGPSTDTQYF	TGCGCCAGCAGCATGGGGACTAGCGGGGGGCCTAGCACAGATACGCAGTATTTT	TRBV4-1	TRBD2	TRBJ2-3	once
CASSQQGHNQPQHF	TGTGCCAGCAGCCAGCAGGGACACAATCAGCCCCAGCATTTT	TRBV3-1/TRBV3-2	NA	TRBJ1-5	NA
CASSPDRAGSGELFF	TGTGCCAGCAGCCCCGACAGGGCTGGGTCCGGGGAGCTGTTTTTT	TRBV7-3	TRBD1	TRBJ2-2	NA
CASGFSHATSGRASNTGELFF	TGTGCTAGTGGTTTTTCCCACGCGACTAGCGGGAGGGCCTCGAACACCGGGGAGCTGTTTTTT	TRBV12-5	TRBD2	TRBJ2-2	NA
CASSFSRSTDTQYF	TGTGCCAGCAGCTTTAGCAGAAGCACAGATACGCAGTATTTT	TRBV3-1/TRBV3-2	NA	TRBJ2-3	NA
CASSAALAGGQETQYF	TGCGCCAGCAGCGCGGCACTAGCGGGGGGGCAAGAGACCCAGTACTTC	TRBV5-1	TRBD2	TRBJ2-5	NA
CASSFRDSPLHF	TGTGCCAGCAGCTTCCGGGATTCACCCCTCCACTTT	TRBV11-2	NA	TRBJ1-6	NA
CASSEVLNSGMTYNEQFF	TGTGCCAGCAGTGAAGTCCTAAATAGCGGGATGACCTACAATGAGCAGTTCTTC	TRBV6-1	TRBD2	TRBJ2-1	NA
CASSLSGQGFEKLFF	TGTGCCAGCAGTTTATCGGGACAGGGGTTTGAAAAACTGTTTTTT	TRBV27	TRBD1	TRBJ1-4	NA
CASSSAGLRERSNEQFF	TGTGCCAGCAGTTCCGCAGGTTTGCGGGAGAGGTCCAATGAGCAGTTCTTC	TRBV27	TRBD2	TRBJ2-1	NA
CASTDRGRTDTQYF	TGTGCCAGTACCGACAGGGGGCGAACAGATACGCAGTATTTT	TRBV19	TRBD1	TRBJ2-3	once
CASSQGAAGTGELFF	TGCGCCAGCAGCCAGGGAGCGGCCGGCACCGGGGAGCTGTTTTTT	TRBV4-1	NA	TRBJ2-2	NA
CASSPQRGQNTEAFF	TGTGCCAGCTCACCACAAAGGGGGCAGAACACTGAAGCTTTCTTT	TRBV18	TRBD1	TRBJ1-1	NA
CASSLRLASGYNEQFF	TGCGCCAGCAGCTTGAGGTTAGCGAGCGGCTACAATGAGCAGTTCTTC	TRBV5-1	NA	TRBJ2-1	NA
CASSLGGQNQPQHF	TGTGCCAGCAGCTTAGGGGGACAGAATCAGCCCCAGCATTTT	TRBV7-9	TRBD1	TRBJ1-5	few
CASSLGQGVGNEQFF	TGCGCCAGCAGCTTGGGACAGGGGGTGGGCAATGAGCAGTTCTTC	TRBV5-1	TRBD1	TRBJ2-1	few
CASSKGASGNTIYF	TGTGCCAGCAGTAAGGGGGCCTCTGGAAACACCATATATTTT	TRBV6-5	TRBD1	TRBJ1-3	NA
CASSLNRGNSPLHF	TGTGCCAGCAGTTTAAACAGGGGTAATTCACCCCTCCACTTT	TRBV27	TRBD1	TRBJ1-6	NA
CASRATSGGYEQYF	TGTGCCAGCAGGGCGACTAGCGGGGGCTACGAGCAGTACTTC	TRBV6-5	TRBD2	TRBJ2-7	NA
CAISGQGLDQPQHF	TGTGCCATCAGTGGACAGGGTTTAGATCAGCCCCAGCATTTT	TRBV10-3	TRBD1	TRBJ1-5	NA
CASSLEAGVNSPLHF	TGCGCCAGCAGCTTGGAGGCAGGGGTTAATTCACCCCTCCACTTT	TRBV5-1	NA	TRBJ1-6	NA
CASSLRRTGIEQFF	TGTGCCAGCAGCTTACGTCGGACAGGGATTGAGCAGTTCTTC	TRBV11-2	TRBD1	TRBJ2-1	NA
CASSQDTLYEQYF	TGTGCCAGCAGCCAAGACACTCTCTACGAGCAGTACTTC	TRBV4-2	NA	TRBJ2-7	NA